This TCR beta chain is drawn from a study of regulatory T cells in long-lasting Graves disease. To make TCR beta libraries, researchers used iRepertoire HTBI primers and Arm-PCR of CDR3 regions. From the multiplex PCR reads, TCRdb called clonotypes with MiXCR, one entry per CDR3 protein. The table includes about 200,000 distinct CDR3 sequences, around 18% detected once. Indicated time point: newly diagnosed GD, antithyroid drugs for less than 3 months. PBMCs provided the RNA from which the TCR library was made. The clonotype was recovered from a female donor with Graves disease. Sequencing was performed on peripheral blood mononuclear cells (PBMCs), taken at new diagnosis, from a patient treated with antithyroid drugs.

The CDR3: CASSYYGPGETQYF. Written as DNA, the CDR3 is TGTGCCAGCAGTTACTACGGGCCGGGGGAGACCCAGTACTTC. The chain carries TRBV6-2 or TRBV6-3 and TRBJ2-5, with D possibly TRBD2 on 5 matching bases. Trimming shortened V by 1 base and J by 5 bases, and 11 bases separated the two germline ends. The germline V gene encodes CDR1 MNHEY and CDR2 SVGEGT. The CDR3 is made up of 14 amino acids.